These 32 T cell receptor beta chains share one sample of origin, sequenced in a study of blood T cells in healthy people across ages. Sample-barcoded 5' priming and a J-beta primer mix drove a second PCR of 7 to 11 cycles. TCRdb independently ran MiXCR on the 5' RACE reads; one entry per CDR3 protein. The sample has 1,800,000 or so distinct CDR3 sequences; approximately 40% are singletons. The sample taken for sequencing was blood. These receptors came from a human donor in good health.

The CDR3 coding sequence is TGTGCCAGCAGTGAAGAACTAGCGGGGTCAGATACGCAGTATTTT. It specifies CASSEELAGSDTQYF. The chain joins TRBV2 to TRBJ2-3, with TRBD2 identical over 10 bases. The CDR3 has 15 residues. The V and J ends lost 1 base and 4 bases, in that order; junction bases with no gene match: 2. In germline, CDR1 is SNHLY, CDR2 FYNNEI.

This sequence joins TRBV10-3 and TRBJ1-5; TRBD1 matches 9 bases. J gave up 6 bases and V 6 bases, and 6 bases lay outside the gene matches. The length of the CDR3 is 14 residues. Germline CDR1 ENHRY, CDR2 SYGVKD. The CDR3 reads CAIRPGQGGQPQHF. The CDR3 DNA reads TGTGCCATCAGGCCGGGACAGGGTGGTCAGCCCCAGCATTTT.

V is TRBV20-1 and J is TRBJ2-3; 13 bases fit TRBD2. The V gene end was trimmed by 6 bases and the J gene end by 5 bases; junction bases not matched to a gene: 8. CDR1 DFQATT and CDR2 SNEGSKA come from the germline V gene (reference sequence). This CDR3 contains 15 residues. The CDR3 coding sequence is TGCAGTGCCCTTACTAGCGGGGGGGCCGGAGATACGCAGTATTTT. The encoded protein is CSALTSGGAGDTQYF.

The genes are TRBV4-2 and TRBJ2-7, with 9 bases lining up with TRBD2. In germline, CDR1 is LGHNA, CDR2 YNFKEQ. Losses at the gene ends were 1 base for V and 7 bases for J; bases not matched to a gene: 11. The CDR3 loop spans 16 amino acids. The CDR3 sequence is CASSQVGRGGAVEQYF. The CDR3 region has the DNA TGTGCCAGCAGCCAAGTCGGGCGCGGGGGGGCGGTGGAGCAGTACTTC.

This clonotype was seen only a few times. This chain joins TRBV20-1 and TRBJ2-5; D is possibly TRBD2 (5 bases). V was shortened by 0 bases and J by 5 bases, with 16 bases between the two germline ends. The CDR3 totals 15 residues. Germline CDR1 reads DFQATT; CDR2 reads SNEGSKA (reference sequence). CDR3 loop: CSARDILALDETQYF. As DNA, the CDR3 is TGCAGTGCTAGAGATATCTTAGCGCTCGATGAGACCCAGTACTTC.

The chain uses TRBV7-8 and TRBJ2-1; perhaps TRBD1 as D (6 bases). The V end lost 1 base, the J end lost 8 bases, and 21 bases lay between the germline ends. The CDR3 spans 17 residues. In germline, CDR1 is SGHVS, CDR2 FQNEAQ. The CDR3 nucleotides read TGTGCCAGCAGCTTAGGAAACAGGGACAAACTACGGTATGAGCAGTTCTTC. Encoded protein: CASSLGNRDKLRYEQFF.

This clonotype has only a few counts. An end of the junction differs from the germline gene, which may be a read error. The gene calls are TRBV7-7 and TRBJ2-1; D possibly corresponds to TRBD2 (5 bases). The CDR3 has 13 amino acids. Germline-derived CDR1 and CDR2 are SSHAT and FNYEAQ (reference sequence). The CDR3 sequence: CASSTDRSGEQFF. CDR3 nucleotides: TGCGCTAGCAGCACAGACCGCTCTGGGGAGCAGTTCTTC.

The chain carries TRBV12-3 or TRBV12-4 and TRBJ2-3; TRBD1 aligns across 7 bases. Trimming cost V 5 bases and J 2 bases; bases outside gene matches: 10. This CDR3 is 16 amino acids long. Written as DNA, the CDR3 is TGTGCCAGCAGTATCGACAGGGCTCCGCTCACAGATACGCAGTATTTT. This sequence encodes CASSIDRAPLTDTQYF.

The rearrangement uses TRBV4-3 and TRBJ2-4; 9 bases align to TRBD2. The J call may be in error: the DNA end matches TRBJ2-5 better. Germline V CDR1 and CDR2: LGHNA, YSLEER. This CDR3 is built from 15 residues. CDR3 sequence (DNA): TGCGCCAGCAGCCAAGAAGGACTAGCGAGCGAGACCCAGTACTTC. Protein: CASSQEGLASETQYF.

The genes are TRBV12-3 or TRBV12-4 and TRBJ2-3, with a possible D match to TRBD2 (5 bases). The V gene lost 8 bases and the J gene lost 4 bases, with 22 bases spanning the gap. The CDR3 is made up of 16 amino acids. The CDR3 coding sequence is TGTGCCAGCCGGTTCCGCACCGGAGCGGACTCAGATACGCAGTATTTT. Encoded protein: CASRFRTGADSDTQYF.

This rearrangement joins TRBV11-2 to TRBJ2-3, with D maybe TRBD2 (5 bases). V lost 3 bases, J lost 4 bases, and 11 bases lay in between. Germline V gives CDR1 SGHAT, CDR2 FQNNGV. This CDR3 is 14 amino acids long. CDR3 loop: CASSFWERPDTQYF. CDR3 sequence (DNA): TGTGCCAGCAGCTTTTGGGAGCGTCCAGATACGCAGTATTTT. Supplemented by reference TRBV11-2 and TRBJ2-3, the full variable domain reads EAGVAQSPRYKIIEKRQSVAFWCNPISGHATLYWYQQILGQGPKLLIQFQNNGVVDDSQLPKDRFSAERLKGVDSTLKIQPAKLEDSAVYLCASSFWERPDTQYFGPGTRLTVL.

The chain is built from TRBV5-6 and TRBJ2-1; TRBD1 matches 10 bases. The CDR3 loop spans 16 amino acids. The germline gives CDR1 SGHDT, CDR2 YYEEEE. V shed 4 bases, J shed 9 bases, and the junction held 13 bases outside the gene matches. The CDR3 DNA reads TGTGCCAGCAGCACTTTGACAGGGGGCCGATGTCGTGAGCAGTTCTTC. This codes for CASSTLTGGRCREQFF.

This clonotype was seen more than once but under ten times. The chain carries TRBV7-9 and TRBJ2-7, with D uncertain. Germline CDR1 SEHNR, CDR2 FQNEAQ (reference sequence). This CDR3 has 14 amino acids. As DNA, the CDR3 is TGTGCTGCAAATTCGCCGGGCCAGTCCTACGAGCAGTACTTC. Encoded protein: CAANSPGQSYEQYF.

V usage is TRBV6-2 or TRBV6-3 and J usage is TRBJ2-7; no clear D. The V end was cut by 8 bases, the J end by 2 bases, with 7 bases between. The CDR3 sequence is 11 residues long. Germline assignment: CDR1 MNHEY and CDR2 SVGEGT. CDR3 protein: CASEAAYEQYF. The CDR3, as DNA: TGTGCCAGCGAGGCGGCCTACGAGCAGTACTTC.

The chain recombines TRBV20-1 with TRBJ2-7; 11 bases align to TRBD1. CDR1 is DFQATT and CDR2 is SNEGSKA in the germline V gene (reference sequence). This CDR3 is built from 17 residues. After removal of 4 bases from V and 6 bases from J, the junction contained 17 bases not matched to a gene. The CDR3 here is CSATARIGDRGIFEQYF. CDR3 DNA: TGCAGTGCTACGGCCCGTATAGGGGACAGGGGGATTTTCGAGCAGTACTTC.

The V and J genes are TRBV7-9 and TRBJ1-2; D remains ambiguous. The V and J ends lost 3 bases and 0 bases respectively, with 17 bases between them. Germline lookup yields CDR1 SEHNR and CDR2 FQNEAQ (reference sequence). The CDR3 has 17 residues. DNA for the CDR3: TGTGCCAGCAGCTTGGAGTATTTGGGAGCGCCTAACTATGGCTACACCTTC. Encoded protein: CASSLEYLGAPNYGYTF.

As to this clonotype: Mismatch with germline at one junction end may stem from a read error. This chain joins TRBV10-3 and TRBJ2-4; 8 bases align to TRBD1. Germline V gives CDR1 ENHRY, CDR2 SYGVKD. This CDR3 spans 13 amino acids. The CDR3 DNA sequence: TGTGTCATCAGTCCGACAGGGGAATTTGGGCAGTACTTC. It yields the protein CVISPTGEFGQYF.

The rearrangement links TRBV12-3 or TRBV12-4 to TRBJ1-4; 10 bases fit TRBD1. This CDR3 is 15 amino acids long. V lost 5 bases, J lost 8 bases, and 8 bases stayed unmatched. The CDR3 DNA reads TGTGCCAGCAGTGCCCCGGGACAGGGGCAAGAAAAACTGTTTTTT. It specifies CASSAPGQGQEKLFF.

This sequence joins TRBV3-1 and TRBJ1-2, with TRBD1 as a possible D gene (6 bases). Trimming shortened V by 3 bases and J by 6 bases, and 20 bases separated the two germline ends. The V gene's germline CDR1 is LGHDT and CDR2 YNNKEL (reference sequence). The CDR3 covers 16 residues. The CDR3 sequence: CASSHSQTDSMNGYTF. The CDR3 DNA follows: TGTGCCAGCAGCCATTCACAGACGGACAGTATGAATGGCTACACCTTC.

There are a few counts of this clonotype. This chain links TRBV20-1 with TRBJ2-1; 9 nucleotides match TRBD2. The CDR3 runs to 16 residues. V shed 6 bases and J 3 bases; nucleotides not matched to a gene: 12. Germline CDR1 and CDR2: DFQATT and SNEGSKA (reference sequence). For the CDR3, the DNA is TGCAGTGCCCCAAGAGGTCCTAGCGGGGACTACAATGAGCAGTTCTTC. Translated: CSAPRGPSGDYNEQFF.

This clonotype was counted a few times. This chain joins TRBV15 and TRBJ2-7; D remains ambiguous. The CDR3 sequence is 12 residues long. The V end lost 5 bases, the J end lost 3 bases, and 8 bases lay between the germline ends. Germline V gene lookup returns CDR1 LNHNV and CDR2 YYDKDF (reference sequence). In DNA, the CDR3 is TGTGCCACCAGCCCCACGGGCTACGAGCAGTACTTC. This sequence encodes CATSPTGYEQYF.

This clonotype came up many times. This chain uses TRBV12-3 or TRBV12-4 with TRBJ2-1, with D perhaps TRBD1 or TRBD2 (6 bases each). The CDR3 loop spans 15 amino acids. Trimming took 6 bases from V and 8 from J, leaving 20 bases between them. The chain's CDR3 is CASSSGTTGDDEQFF. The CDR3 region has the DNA TGTGCCAGCAGCTCCGGGACAACGGGGGATGATGAGCAGTTCTTC.

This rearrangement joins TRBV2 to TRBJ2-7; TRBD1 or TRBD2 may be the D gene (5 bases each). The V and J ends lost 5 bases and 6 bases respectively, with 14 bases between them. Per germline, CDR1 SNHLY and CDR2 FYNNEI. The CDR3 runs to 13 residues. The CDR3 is CASSYTGRLEQYF. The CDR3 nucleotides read TGTGCCAGCAGTTATACGGGACGTCTCGAGCAGTACTTC.

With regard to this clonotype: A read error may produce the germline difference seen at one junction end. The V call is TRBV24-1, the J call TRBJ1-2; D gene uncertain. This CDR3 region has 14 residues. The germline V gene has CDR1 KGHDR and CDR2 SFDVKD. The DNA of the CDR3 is TGTGCCACCAGTGGATCGGACCTTAGCTATGGCCACACCTTC. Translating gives CATSGSDLSYGHTF.

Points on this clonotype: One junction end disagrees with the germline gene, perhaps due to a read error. CDR3 in DNA: TGTACCAGCAGTCCAGGAGGGATGCTTAACTATGGCTACACCTTC. The encoded protein is CTSSPGGMLNYGYTF. This chain links TRBV6-5 with TRBJ1-2; D unclear. Germline-derived CDR1 and CDR2 are MNHEY and SVGAGI. The CDR3 runs 15 residues.

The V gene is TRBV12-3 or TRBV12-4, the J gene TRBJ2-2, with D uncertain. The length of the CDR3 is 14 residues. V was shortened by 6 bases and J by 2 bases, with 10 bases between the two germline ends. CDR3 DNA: TGTGCCAGCAGCTTCCCATCTAACACCGGGGAGCTGTTTTTT. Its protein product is CASSFPSNTGELFF.

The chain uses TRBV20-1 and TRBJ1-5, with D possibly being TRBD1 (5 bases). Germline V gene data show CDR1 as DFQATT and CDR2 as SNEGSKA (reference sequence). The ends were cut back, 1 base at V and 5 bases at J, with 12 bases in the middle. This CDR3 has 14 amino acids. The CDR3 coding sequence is TGCAGTGCTAGAGGGGGGTCTGCGTATCAGCCCCAGCATTTT. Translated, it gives CSARGGSAYQPQHF.

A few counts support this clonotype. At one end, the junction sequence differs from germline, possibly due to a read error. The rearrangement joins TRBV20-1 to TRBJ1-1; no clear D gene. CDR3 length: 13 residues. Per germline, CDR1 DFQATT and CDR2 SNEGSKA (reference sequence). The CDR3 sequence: CSASMRANTGAFF. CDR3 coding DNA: TGCAGTGCTAGTATGAGGGCGAACACTGGAGCTTTCTTT.

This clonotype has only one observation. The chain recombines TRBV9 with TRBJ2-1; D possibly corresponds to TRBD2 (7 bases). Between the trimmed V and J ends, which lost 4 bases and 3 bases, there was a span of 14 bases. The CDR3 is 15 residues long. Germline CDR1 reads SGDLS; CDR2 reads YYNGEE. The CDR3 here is CASSKGGLIYNEQFF. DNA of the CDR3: TGTGCCAGCAGCAAAGGGGGACTAATCTACAATGAGCAGTTCTTC.

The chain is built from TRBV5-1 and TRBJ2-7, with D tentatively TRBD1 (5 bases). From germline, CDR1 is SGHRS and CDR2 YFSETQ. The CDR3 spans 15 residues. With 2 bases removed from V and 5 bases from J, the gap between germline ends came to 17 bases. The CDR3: CASSFRTHGQDEQYF. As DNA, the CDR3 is TGCGCCAGCAGCTTCCGGACACATGGCCAAGACGAGCAGTACTTC.

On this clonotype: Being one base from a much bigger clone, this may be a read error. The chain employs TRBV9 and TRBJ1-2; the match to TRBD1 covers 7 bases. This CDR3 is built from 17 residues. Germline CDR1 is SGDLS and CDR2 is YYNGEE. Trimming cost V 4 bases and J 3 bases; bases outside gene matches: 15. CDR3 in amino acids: CASSFSAQTGKDYGYTF. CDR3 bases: TGTGCCAGCAGCTTTTCCGCCCAGACAGGGAAGGACTATGGCTACACCTTC.

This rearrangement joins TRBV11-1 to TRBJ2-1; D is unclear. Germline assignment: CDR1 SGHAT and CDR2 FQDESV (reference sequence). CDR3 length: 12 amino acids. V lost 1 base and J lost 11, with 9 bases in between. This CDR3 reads CASSLGRKQQFF. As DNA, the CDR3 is TGTGCCAGCAGCTTAGGACGTAAACAGCAGTTCTTC.